Each of the 24 T cell receptor beta chains below was sequenced from the same sample in a study of cytomegalovirus exposure and HLA in healthy donors. PCR used 60 Vbeta primers and 13 Jbeta primers. The protocol was immunoSEQ multiplex PCR, while the TCRdb copy is restricted to in-frame clones and leaves out a portion. Here the sample spans roughly 180,000 clones, 70% to 80% being singletons. The material sequenced was PBMCs. Receptors were obtained from a female donor in good health and CMV-seronegative.

The chain has TRBV5-4 and TRBJ2-3; the match to TRBD2 covers 8 bases. This CDR3 is built from 15 residues. The germline V gene encodes CDR1 SGHNT and CDR2 YYREEE (reference sequence). With 6 bases clipped from V and 1 base from J, the junction kept 7 bases outside the gene matches. CDR3 sequence: CASTGKAGGTDTQYF. In DNA form, the CDR3 reads TGTGCCAGCACCGGAAAAGCGGGGGGCACAGATACGCAGTATTTT.

CDR3 coding DNA: TGTGCCAGCAATGTCATGGGGGCTGGGTCCGGGGAGCTGTTTTTT. Translated, it gives CASNVMGAGSGELFF. The chain uses TRBV9 and TRBJ2-2; a possible D gene is TRBD1 (6 bases). Trimming cost V 6 bases and J 6 bases, with 18 bases left between them. This CDR3 is built from 15 residues. Germline-derived CDR1 and CDR2 are SGDLS and YYNGEE.

V is TRBV4-3 and J is TRBJ2-7, with 7 bases lining up with TRBD1. The CDR3 runs to 16 residues. Germline CDR1 reads LGHNA; CDR2 reads YSLEER. Trimming cost V 3 bases and J 3 bases; bases outside gene matches: 11. In DNA form, the CDR3 reads TGCGCCAGCAGCCAGTCCATTGGGACAGCCGTCTACGAGCAGTACTTC. Translation gives CASSQSIGTAVYEQYF.

This rearrangement joins TRBV30 to TRBJ2-1; TRBD1 aligns across 8 bases. The junction had 7 bases not matched to a gene; V was cut back by 0 bases and J by 3 bases. CDR1 is GTSNPN and CDR2 is SVGIG in the germline V gene (reference sequence). This CDR3 has 16 residues. DNA of the CDR3: TGTGCCTGGAGTGTAAGGACAGGGAGAAACTACAATGAGCAGTTCTTC. Translation: CAWSVRTGRNYNEQFF.

The chain uses TRBV30 and TRBJ2-5, with 7 positions matching TRBD1. Looked up from germline, CDR1 is GTSNPN and CDR2 is SVGIG (reference sequence). This CDR3 contains 13 residues. V lost 2 bases and J lost 7; bases outside the gene matches: 7. In DNA, the CDR3 is TGTGCCTGGAGTTCTGGACAGGCGGGGACCCAGTACTTC. Translating gives CAWSSGQAGTQYF.

The chain is built from TRBV27 and TRBJ2-1, with 8 bases matching TRBD1. Germline V lookup: CDR1 MNHEY, CDR2 SMNVEV (reference sequence). The CDR3 covers 16 residues. The J segment lost 7 bases and the V segment lost 3 bases, leaving 11 bases of the junction unmatched. The CDR3 DNA reads as TGTGCCAGCAGTTTGGACAGGGCAATGGTGGGGAATGAGCAGTTCTTC. Translated, it gives CASSLDRAMVGNEQFF.

This clone showed up just once. The chain recombines TRBV5-1 with TRBJ2-3; tentatively, D is TRBD1 (5 bases). Germline CDR1 is SGHRS and CDR2 is YFSETQ. CDR3 size: 15 residues. The germline V and J ends were trimmed by 0 bases and 4 bases, with 12 bases remaining between them. CDR3 nucleotide sequence: TGCGCCAGCAGCTTGGAAGGGCAGGGTTCAGATACGCAGTATTTT. Translated, it gives CASSLEGQGSDTQYF. The entire variable domain, with the rest obtained from reference TRBV5-1 and TRBJ2-3, is as follows: KAGVTQTPRYLIKTRGQQVTLSCSPISGHRSVSWYQQTPGQGLQFLFEYFSETQRNKGNFPGRFSGRQFSNSRSEMNVSTLELGDSALYLCASSLEGQGSDTQYFGPGTRLTVL.

The chain links TRBV7-2 to TRBJ2-7, with D maybe TRBD2 (6 bases). The CDR3 length is 15 residues. Per germline, CDR1 SGHTA and CDR2 FQGNSA. Trimming stripped 1 base from V and 0 bases from J, with 10 bases between. The CDR3 loop is CASSLGGRSSYEQYF. Here the CDR3 DNA reads TGTGCCAGCAGCTTAGGAGGGAGGAGCTCCTACGAGCAGTACTTC. The variable domain in full, with the rest retrieved from reference TRBV7-2 and TRBJ2-7, is GAGVSQSPSNKVTEKGKDVELRCDPISGHTALYWYRQSLGQGLEFLIYFQGNSAPDKSGLPSDRFSAERTGGSVSTLTIQRTQQEDSAVYLCASSLGGRSSYEQYFGPGTRLTVT.

The V call is TRBV7-2, the J call TRBJ2-3; 7 bases match TRBD1. Trimming at V came to 5 bases and at J to 2 bases, leaving 7 bases not matched to a gene. The CDR3 extends over 15 amino acids. In germline, CDR1 is SGHTA, CDR2 FQGNSA. The CDR3 spells CASSPWDSFTDTQYF. CDR3 sequence (DNA): TGTGCCAGCAGCCCCTGGGACAGTTTCACAGATACGCAGTATTTT.

CDR3 nucleotides: TGTGCCAGCTCACCAGCCAGGATTAATGAAAAACTGTTTTTT. Encoded protein: CASSPARINEKLFF. This chain joins TRBV18 and TRBJ1-4; D not certain. The CDR3 spans 14 residues. Trimming shortened V by 2 bases and J by 4 bases, and 8 bases separated the two germline ends. Germline V gene data show CDR1 as KGHSH and CDR2 as LQKENI.

There are a few counts of this clone. The chain joins TRBV6-5 to TRBJ2-3, with D possibly TRBD2 on 5 matching bases. V lost 4 bases and J lost 2, with 10 bases in between. Germline V gives CDR1 MNHEY, CDR2 SVGAGI. The CDR3 consists of 14 residues. CDR3 amino acids: CASSLGLITDTQYF. CDR3 in DNA: TGTGCCAGCAGTTTAGGACTGATCACAGATACGCAGTATTTT.

The sample holds a few counts of this clone. Written as DNA, the CDR3 is TGTGCCACCAGCAGAGCCCCAGTCTCGCGGGAAGGCAATGAGCAGTTCTTC. Its protein product is CATSRAPVSREGNEQFF. This sequence joins TRBV15 and TRBJ2-1; D is possibly TRBD2 (6 bases). Trimming removed 1 base from V and 6 bases from J, with 19 bases in between. The CDR3 has 17 residues. Germline lookup yields CDR1 LNHNV and CDR2 YYDKDF (reference sequence).

V gene TRBV15 combines with J gene TRBJ1-4; D unclear. V was pared by 0 bases and J by 4 bases, with 15 bases between. Germline CDR1 LNHNV, CDR2 YYDKDF (reference sequence). The CDR3 extends over 17 amino acids. CDR3 nucleotide sequence: TGTGCCACCAGCAGAGAGTCTCCCAGTTCTCTTAATGAAAAACTGTTTTTT. Translated: CATSRESPSSLNEKLFF. Full variable domain (remainder filled in from reference TRBV15 and TRBJ1-4): DAMVIQNPRYQVTQFGKPVTLSCSQTLNHNVMYWYQQKSSQAPKLLFHYYDKDFNNEADTPDNFQSRRPNTSFCFLDIRSPGLGDTAMYLCATSRESPSSLNEKLFFGSGTQLSVL.

The V call is TRBV7-2, the J call TRBJ2-1, with D unresolved. This CDR3 contains 13 residues. Trimming shortened V by 5 bases and J by 5 bases, and 10 bases separated the two germline ends. Per the germline V gene, CDR1 is SGHTA and CDR2 is FQGNSA. The CDR3 nucleotides are TGTGCCAGCAGCCCCCAGGTAGACAATGAGCAGTTCTTC. Translation: CASSPQVDNEQFF. Complete variable domain (other parts from reference TRBV7-2 and TRBJ2-1): GAGVSQSPSNKVTEKGKDVELRCDPISGHTALYWYRQSLGQGLEFLIYFQGNSAPDKSGLPSDRFSAERTGGSVSTLTIQRTQQEDSAVYLCASSPQVDNEQFFGPGTRLTVL.

The sample holds one count of this clone. This chain joins TRBV2 and TRBJ1-1; 7 bases agree with TRBD1. The germline V gene encodes CDR1 SNHLY and CDR2 FYNNEI. With 7 bases clipped from V and 0 bases from J, the junction kept 17 bases outside the gene matches. The CDR3 contains 18 residues. The DNA for the CDR3 is TGTGCCAGCATAAACTCTGGGAACAGGGGTTTGGTGAACACTGAAGCTTTCTTT. Protein sequence: CASINSGNRGLVNTEAFF.

The rearrangement uses TRBV19 and TRBJ2-2; 7 bases are shared with TRBD1. With 5 bases clipped from V and 8 bases from J, the junction kept 2 bases outside the gene matches. The CDR3 is 12 amino acids. Germline loops: CDR1 LNHDA, CDR2 SQIVND (reference sequence). In DNA, the CDR3 is TGTGCCAGTAGTTACAGGGGTGGGGAGCTGTTTTTT. Its translation: CASSYRGGELFF.

The genes are TRBV5-1 and TRBJ1-3; TRBD1 agrees at 7 bases. Trimming took 2 bases from V and 3 from J; bases not matched to a gene: 8. This CDR3 has 16 amino acids. The germline V gene encodes CDR1 SGHRS and CDR2 YFSETQ. The CDR3 loop reads CASSLDGQADGNTIYF. Written as DNA, the CDR3 is TGCGCCAGCAGCTTAGACGGACAGGCCGATGGAAACACCATATATTTT.

The genes are TRBV5-6 and TRBJ2-7; D is ambiguous. The ends were cut back, 4 bases at V and 4 bases at J, with 9 bases in the middle. The CDR3 covers 12 residues. From germline, CDR1 is SGHDT and CDR2 YYEEEE. The CDR3 sequence is CASSLNSYEQYF. The CDR3, as DNA: TGTGCCAGCAGCCTCAACTCGTACGAGCAGTACTTC.

In the case of this clone: The junction shows a germline mismatch at one end, possibly a read error. For the CDR3, the DNA is TGTGCTAGCAGCCCCGAGGCGGCCTACAATGAGCAGTTCTTC. Translation gives CASSPEAAYNEQFF. The chain is built from TRBV7-7 and TRBJ2-1; D ambiguous. The CDR3 is 14 residues long. Germline V gene lookup returns CDR1 SSHAT and CDR2 FNYEAQ (reference sequence).

The DNA of the CDR3 is TGTGCCAGCACCACTTTTACGGATACGCAGTATTTT. Its protein product is CASTTFTDTQYF. The chain uses TRBV7-6 and TRBJ2-3, with D unresolved. The germline V gene encodes CDR1 SGHVS and CDR2 FNYEAQ. Trimming cost V 7 bases and J 6 bases, with 11 bases left between them. This CDR3 contains 12 residues.

This clone appeared once. The J gene is TRBJ2-3, the V gene TRBV5-4, with 7 bases that match TRBD2. The CDR3 has 14 amino acids. With V trimmed by 1 base and J by 5 bases, 4 bases remained unmatched. From germline, CDR1 is SGHNT and CDR2 YYREEE (reference sequence). CDR3 nucleotide sequence: TGTGCCAGCAGCTTGTGGGAGGGGAGAGATACGCAGTATTTT. This codes for CASSLWEGRDTQYF. Looking up the rest from reference TRBV5-4 and TRBJ2-3 gives the full variable domain: ETGVTQSPTHLIKTRGQQVTLRCSSQSGHNTVSWYQQALGQGPQFIFQYYREEENGRGNFPPRFSGLQFPNYSSELNVNALELDDSALYLCASSLWEGRDTQYFGPGTRLTVL.

The chain has TRBV5-6 and TRBJ2-7; perhaps TRBD1 as D (6 bases). CDR1 and CDR2 (germline): SGHDT, YYEEEE. The CDR3 extends over 13 amino acids. Trimming removed 7 bases at V and 0 bases at J, with 11 bases between. CDR3 nucleotide sequence: TGTGCCAGCGGCCTACAGGGCTCCTACGAGCAGTACTTC. Translating it yields CASGLQGSYEQYF.

The chain recombines TRBV15 with TRBJ2-7; D remains ambiguous. Germline V gene data show CDR1 as LNHNV and CDR2 as YYDKDF (reference sequence). CDR3 length: 14 residues. V was cut by 0 bases and J by 2 bases, with 8 bases left in between. The CDR3 is CATSRDLTAYEQYF. The CDR3 bases are TGTGCCACCAGCAGAGATCTTACAGCCTACGAGCAGTACTTC.

J is TRBJ2-3 and V is TRBV6-5; 7 bases map to TRBD1. CDR3 length: 16 residues. Trimming removed 4 bases from V and 2 bases from J; junction bases left unmatched: 9. The V gene's germline CDR1 is MNHEY and CDR2 SVGAGI. This CDR3 reads CASSSSSGGNTDTQYF. CDR3 nucleotides: TGTGCCAGCAGTTCATCGTCAGGGGGAAACACAGATACGCAGTATTTT.